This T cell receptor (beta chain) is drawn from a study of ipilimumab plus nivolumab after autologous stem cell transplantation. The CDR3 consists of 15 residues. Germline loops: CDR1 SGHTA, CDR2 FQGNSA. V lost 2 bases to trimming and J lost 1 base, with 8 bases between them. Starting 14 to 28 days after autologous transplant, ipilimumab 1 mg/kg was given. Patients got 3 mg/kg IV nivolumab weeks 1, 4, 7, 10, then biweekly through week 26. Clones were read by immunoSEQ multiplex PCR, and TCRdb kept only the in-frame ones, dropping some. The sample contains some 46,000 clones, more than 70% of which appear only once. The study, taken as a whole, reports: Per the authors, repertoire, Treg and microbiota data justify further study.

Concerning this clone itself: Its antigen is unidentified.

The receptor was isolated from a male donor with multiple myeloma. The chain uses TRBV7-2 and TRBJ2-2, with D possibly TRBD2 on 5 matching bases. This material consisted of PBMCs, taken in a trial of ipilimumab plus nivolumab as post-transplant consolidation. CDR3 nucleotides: TGTGCCAGCAGCTTACAAGCGGTGAACACCGGGGAGCTGTTTTTT. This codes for CASSLQAVNTGELFF.